This section outlines one T cell receptor beta chain sequence together with its context. Its antigen target is currently unknown. Per-nucleotide qualities are absent, and no much larger clonotype sits a single base away. This specimen comes from a study of cytomegalovirus exposure and HLA in healthy donors (TCRdb year 2017). For the wider study: In an earlier analysis of around 540 of the donors, around 300 Gb of sequence data and approximately 120 million unique TCR beta sequences from about 179 million T cells were reported. Roughly 300 gigabases of sequencing data and approximately 85 million unique TCR sequences were included in an early release covering several hundred HLA-typed donors. The genetic ancestry cluster associated with self-reported Caucasian donors included 81% of the 300 to 450 genotyped donors. The aim of the study was to test whether cataloging public T cell receptors could identify signatures of past pathogen exposure. The study used immunosequencing to profile the T cell repertoires of several hundred subjects and linked those repertoires to cytomegalovirus serostatus. In addition to the first cohort of 650 to 750 subjects, a separate validation cohort of 120 different subjects was used. To predict cytomegalovirus infection status, the study brought together high-throughput TCR immunosequencing, statistical association of individual TCRs with disease status, and machine learning. A later analysis re-analyzed previously published TCR beta repertoires from 550 to 700 donors and added high-resolution HLA genotyping to study TCR occurrence patterns. Rather than using new phenotypic data, the later analysis identified candidate immune exposures from TCR beta sequences and from how often those sequences occurred across donors. To decide whether each TCR beta V gene segment behaved as functional or pseudogenic, an earlier analysis of some 600 of the donors relied on high-throughput TCR beta sequencing. Alongside the repertoire data, information on donor age, sex, ethnicity and CMV serostatus was compiled. Genome-wide SNP genotypes for about 55% of the roughly 670 donors were used in a later genetic analysis, which treated that subset as a discovery cohort. All discovery cohort repertoires had been generated on a single sequencing platform. HLA typing included class I and class II loci at four-digit resolution. The number of typed donors differed by locus: about 620-640 for A, B, C, DRB1 and DQB1; approximately 530 for DQA1; some 590 for DPA1; and 450 to 480 for DPB1. A handful of DR-DQ haplotypes were handled as single units for association and clustering because linkage in the cohort was strong. Across around 400 genotyped donors of the cohort, an average of approximately 240,000 unique TCR beta nucleotide sequences per donor were sequenced, and 15% to 20% of those sequences were non-productive.

The cohort comprised fewer than 750 healthy bone marrow donors. All cohort members were sampled while nominally healthy, although unrecorded immune exposures were likely present. The donor was CMV seronegative and was included in the group of several hundred seronegative cohort members. A peripheral blood sample was provided by each donor, and peripheral blood mononuclear cells were used for TCR beta sequencing. The Qiagen DNeasy Blood Extraction Kit was used to extract genomic DNA from the blood cell samples. Results and caveats for the whole study, not just this receptor: The classifier was reported to diagnose cytomegalovirus status with high specificity and sensitivity in both the original and validation cohorts. A further reported finding was that TCR beta sequences accurately predicted the HLA-A and HLA-B alleles for most subjects in the first cohort. Three of the identified cytomegalovirus-associated TCR beta chains were confirmed in vitro to be specific for cytomegalovirus antigens. Assigning TCR associations to individual alleles was difficult when HLA alleles, especially DR and DQ, strongly co-occurred. Some IMGT-functional V segments, including TRBV6-2 and TRBV6-3, could not be distinguished by the 87-base-pair reads and were therefore excluded. CMV serostatus was the only immune exposure information available for the cohort. A cluster of highly shared sequence variants was judged likely to be a technical artifact of the sequencing pipeline. Most TCR sequences were seen in very few donors, while some public TCRs were found in many individuals. Because counts were too low, 15 to 20 rarely observed V segments, including chromosome 9 orphons, were excluded from the earlier analysis of roughly 580 of the donors. Correlated functional status among segregating V segments might be attributable to linkage disequilibrium, but an unknown experimental factor could not be ruled out. A later genetic analysis reported fewer N-insertions in productive TCRs among donors in an Asian-associated ancestry cluster than the approximately 670-donor mean. In a later analysis, most CMV-associated TCR beta chains were found to appear HLA-restricted, with HLA associations seemingly driven largely by CMV exposure. According to the authors, the approach could potentially be generalized to other disease states and immunological phenotypes. Because HLA typing was missing for some donors at each locus, association tests included only the typed subset. Presence/absence analyses assumed roughly uniform sequencing depth across donors, an assumption that may not hold. An earlier analysis of 450 to 750 of the donors showed that most TCR beta V segments appeared in productive rearrangements either about 87% or about 30% of the time, which broadly matched IMGT annotations. Specific HLA alleles were associated with roughly 16,000 TCR beta sequences at a false discovery rate of 0.05 in a later analysis. This cohort had only TCR beta chains sequenced, and the lack of alpha or paired-chain data limited which features could be detected. In a later analysis, HLA-associated TCR beta chains were found to be more clonally expanded and to have lower generation probabilities than equally common non-associated chains. A later analysis reported that several top co-occurrence clusters appeared linked to parvovirus B19, influenza, CMV and Epstein-Barr virus. V-gene and J-gene trimming of TCR beta chains was associated with a missense DCLRE1C variant in a later genetic analysis, and the association was replicated in an independent cohort. A later analysis found that TCR association rates varied across HLA loci, with DRB1 alleles showing the most associated TCRs and HLA-C alleles the fewest. In the study, some 160 TCR beta chains were listed as associated with cytomegalovirus.

The germline V gene supplies CDR1 MGHDK and CDR2 SYGVNS. From cysteine to phenylalanine, the CDR3 is 14 amino acids long. This entry keeps only the CDR3 DNA: 42 bases, framed from base 1. After removal of 3 bases from V and 4 bases from J, the junction retains 3 bases not matched to a gene. Library preparation employed the immunoSEQ multiplex PCR assay. For the multiplex PCR, a mixture combining 60 forward primers for TCR Vbeta segments and 13 reverse primers for TCR Jbeta segments was used. The CDR3 region of rearranged TCR beta genes was amplified from genomic DNA with a multiplex PCR assay. Amplified TCR beta libraries were sequenced as 87-base-pair reads on the Illumina HiSeq System. As for the original processing: In a later analysis, around 80 million unique TCR beta chains were counted across the 690 or so repertoires, and around 11 million of these chains were shared by at least two donors. A nearest-neighbor algorithm error-corrected the raw reads and collapsed the reads into unique sequences, merging closely related sequences to remove PCR and sequencing errors. V, D and J gene segments were assigned by aligning CDR3 sequences to IMGT reference sequences. For a sequence to be retained, at least a six-nucleotide match to both a V gene segment and a J gene segment was required. Rearrangements were classified as productive when the CDR3 lacked stop codons and remained in frame with V and J, and all other rearrangements were classified as non-productive. Following IMGT convention, CDR3 was defined as the stretch from the second conserved V-encoded cysteine up to the conserved J-encoded phenylalanine. The earlier analysis of more than 450 of the donors excluded sequences that lacked an unambiguous match to a single V gene segment. In an earlier analysis of roughly 600 of the donors, a V segment was called functional when productive rearrangements were above 56.7%, and segregating when the standard deviation between donors exceeded 5%. A statistical classification framework was built for diagnosing cytomegalovirus status from the catalog of TCR beta chain sequences. V and J gene assignment, in a later analysis, came from comparing TCR nucleotide sequences with IMGT/GENE-DB human TR gene sequences. In a later analysis, CDR3 sequences and most-parsimonious VDJ recombination scenarios were assigned using the TCRdist pipeline. In a later analysis, each TCR beta chain was defined by its CDR3 amino acid sequence together with its V-gene family, and reads lacking a unique V-gene family were excluded. To address suspected cross-contamination and a sequencing artifact, a later analysis removed 592 highly shared, low-generation-probability nucleotide sequences. A later analysis calculated a clonal expansion index for each public chain from normalized within-repertoire ranks of inferred template counts. Generation probabilities in a later analysis came from a VDJ recombination model fitted to out-of-frame rearrangements, and those results were checked against IGoR. In a later analysis, hypergeometric tests were used to score TCR-TCR, TCR-HLA and TCR-CMV co-occurrence, with a repertoire-size bias correction applied to TCR pairs. A later analysis estimated false discovery rates by permuting HLA or CMV assignments 20 times. In a later analysis, co-occurring TCRs were grouped using DBSCAN, and TCRdist sequence similarity was added for clustering within HLA-allele-positive subsets. Repertoires with fewer than 30,000 or more than 120,000 public chains were left out of co-occurrence clustering, as were roughly five repertoires with anomalous nucleotide sharing. TCRdb stores this immuneACCESS table with in-frame sequences only. Part of the clones is absent; in the studies checked, under half of the shortfall reflects unresolved V genes, and no reason is known for the rest. Clone size and the V and J calls come from that table; the DNA yielded D and trimming. This sample has approximately 110,000 clones in its table, and about 80% of those were observed once. 2.1% of the sample is held by the ten biggest clonotypes.

The TCR comes from a man aged 25-40 years in good health and CMV-seronegative. Sequencing used PBMCs. The chain was built from TRBV25-1 and TRBJ2-4; TRBD1 matches 7 bases in the middle. The CDR3 sequence is CASSEKQGKNIQYF. The nucleotide sequence is given as TGTGCCAGCAGTGAGAAACAGGGGAAAAACATTCAGTACTTC.